This T cell receptor (beta chain) was identified during a study of graft-versus-host responses after intestinal transplantation. CDR3 size: 16 residues. The germline gives CDR1 LNHNV, CDR2 YYDKDF (reference sequence). Trimming shortened V by 3 bases and J by 8 bases, and 20 bases separated the two germline ends. Study outcomes and limitations: Declines in HvG clones occurring early post-transplant were associated with peak circulating GvH clone levels. High graft-versus-host to host-versus-graft clonal ratios were found in allografts of patients who had graft-donor T cell macrochimerism.

The assay was immunoSEQ multiplex PCR, and TCRdb's table has in-frame clones only and misses some. The data show about 90,000 clones, with 85% to 95% seen just once and around 1.1% held by the top ten. Regarding this clone: Its antigen is currently unknown.

V gene TRBV15 combines with J gene TRBJ2-1, with D maybe TRBD1 (5 bases). This sequence was found in a human donor who was the organ donor for an intestinal transplant. The input for sequencing was unstimulated CD8+ T cells sorted from spleen or lymph node cells, taken before transplant. The chain's CDR3 is CATSRTPGHLGDEQFF. The CDR3 coding sequence is TGTGCCACCAGCAGGACCCCAGGACATTTAGGGGATGAGCAGTTCTTC.